The T cell receptor (beta chain) under discussion was sequenced for a study of a mutant IDH1 vaccine in newly diagnosed glioma. Across the study: Sex among treated patients split about 62% male, approximately 40% female; mean age was approximately 40 years. Every participant had undergone radiotherapy, temozolomide, or both before, and most underwent both.

Method: immunoSEQ multiplex PCR; TCRdb's copy keeps in-frame clones and lacks some. This table has 15,000 to 20,000 clones, 70% to 80% appearing once. Specified time point: baseline, week 1 (first vaccination visit). Noted treatment: pre-vaccination baseline after standard-of-care therapy. New astrocytomas of WHO grade 3 or 4 that were IDH1-mutant and ATRX-lost were found in the donors. Study conclusions and caveats: Vaccine-induced immune responses occurred in 80% to 95% of patients.

This CDR3 contains 15 residues. Germline V gives CDR1 LGHNA, CDR2 YSLEER. V dropped 0 bases and J dropped 4 bases, with 13 bases sitting between them. The sample holds a few counts of this clone. Its antigen is as yet unknown. The chain carries TRBV4-3 and TRBJ2-7; D unresolved. This sequence originates from a man aged 35 to 55 with glioma. The sequences come from PBMCs, collected from a glioma patient treated with radiotherapy, temozolomide or both. DNA for the CDR3: TGCGCCAGCAGCCAAGATGCCCAGAGGCGGTACGAGCAGTACGTC. Translated: CASSQDAQRRYEQYV.